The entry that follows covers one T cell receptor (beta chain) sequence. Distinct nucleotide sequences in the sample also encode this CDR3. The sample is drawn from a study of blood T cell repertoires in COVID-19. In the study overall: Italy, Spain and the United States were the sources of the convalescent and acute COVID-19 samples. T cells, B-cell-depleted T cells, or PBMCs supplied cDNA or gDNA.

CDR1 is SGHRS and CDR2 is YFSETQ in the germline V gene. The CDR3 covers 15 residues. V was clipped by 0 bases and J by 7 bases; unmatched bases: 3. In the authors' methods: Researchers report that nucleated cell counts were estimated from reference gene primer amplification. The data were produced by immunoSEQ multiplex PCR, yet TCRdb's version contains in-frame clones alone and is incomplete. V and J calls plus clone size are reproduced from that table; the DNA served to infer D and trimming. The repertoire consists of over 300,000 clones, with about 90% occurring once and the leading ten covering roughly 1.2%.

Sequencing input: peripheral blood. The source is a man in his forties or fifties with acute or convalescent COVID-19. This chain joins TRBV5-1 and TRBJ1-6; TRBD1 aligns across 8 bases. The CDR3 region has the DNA TGCGCCAGCAGCTTGGACAGGGGGAGGAATTCACCCCTCCACTTT. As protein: CASSLDRGRNSPLHF. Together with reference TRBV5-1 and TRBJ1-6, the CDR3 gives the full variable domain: KAGVTQTPRYLIKTRGQQVTLSCSPISGHRSVSWYQQTPGQGLQFLFEYFSETQRNKGNFPGRFSGRQFSNSRSEMNVSTLELGDSALYLCASSLDRGRNSPLHFGNGTRLTVT.